This T cell receptor beta chain was documented in a study of blood T cells in healthy people across ages. Turning to the study itself: Using template switching, researchers captured about one barcoded beta molecule for each two T cells.

Study-level results: A greater number of naive CD4+ cells and higher diversity distinguished long-lived donors from aged donors.

Germline assignment: CDR1 SGHAT and CDR2 FQNNGV. The CDR3 is 16 residues long. Note on this clonotype: Its target is not known. An end of the junction differs from the germline gene, which may be a read error.

Combining a sample-barcoded 5' primer with a J-beta primer mix, a second PCR ran for about 7 to 12 cycles. The study obtained at least 3 million CDR3-containing paired-end reads from every sample. TCRdb analysed the 5' RACE reads with MiXCR anew, one entry per CDR3 protein. The data show fewer than 900,000 distinct CDR3 sequences, with around 46% seen just once and less than 25% held by the top ten. This TCR was recovered from a woman aged 55-75 years in good health. Sequencing was done on a sample of blood. This sequence joins TRBV11-2 and TRBJ1-4; maybe TRBD1 (6 bases). The CDR3: CAGSLDGGSSNEKLFF. CDR3 in DNA: TGTGCCGGCAGCTTAGACGGGGGCTCATCAAATGAAAAACTGTTTTTT. Full variable domain (missing parts from reference TRBV11-2 and TRBJ1-4): EAGVAQSPRYKIIEKRQSVAFWCNPISGHATLYWYQQILGQGPKLLIQFQNNGVVDDSQLPKDRFSAERLKGVDSTLKIQPAKLEDSAVYLCAGSLDGGSSNEKLFFGSGTQLSVL.